Following are 26 T cell receptor beta chains from one sample sequenced in a study of glioma-infiltrating T cells. Using RNA template, CDR3s of TCR alpha and beta were amplified with iRepertoire arm-PCR. TCRdb re-analysed the multiplex PCR reads in MiXCR, keeping a single row per CDR3 protein. The sample comprises 150,000 to 200,000 distinct CDR3 sequences, around 42% of which are singletons, and 5% to 5.5% rests with the top ten. Input material: glioma tissue, nonneoplastic brain tissue, or PBMCs (not recorded which). The receptors stem from a human donor with low-grade glioma or glioblastoma, undergoing nonglioma brain surgery, or in good health (not recorded which).

For this clonotype: The junction does not match germline at one end; this may be a read error. This chain links TRBV25-1 with TRBJ1-5, with a possible D match to TRBD1 (5 bases). Germline V CDR1 and CDR2: MGHDK, SYGVNS. The CDR3 extends over 15 amino acids. CDR3 in DNA: TGTGCCAGCAGTGGTTTGGAGGGGACGGATCAGACCCAGCATTTT. It codes for CASSGLEGTDQTQHF. Looking up the rest from reference TRBV25-1 and TRBJ1-5 gives the full variable domain: EADIYQTPRYLVIGTGKKITLECSQTMGHDKMYWYQQDPGMELHLIHYSYGVNSTEKGDLSSESTVSRIRTEHFPLTLESARPSHTSQYLCASSGLEGTDQTQHFGDGTRLSIL.

In regard to this clonotype: Likely a read error: the CDR3 ends without its conserved phenylalanine or tryptophan. The J gene is TRBJ2-3, the V gene TRBV2, with 10 positions matching TRBD1. Trimming cost V 11 bases and J 3 bases; bases outside gene matches: 5. This CDR3 contains 13 residues. The germline V gene encodes CDR1 SNHLY and CDR2 FYNNEI. CDR3 amino acids: CAAPGQGTDTQYY. CDR3 sequence (DNA): TGTGCCGCCCCGGGACAGGGGACAGATACGCAGTATTAT.

This clonotype was observed a few times. The CDR3 protein is CASSISSSRTYNEQFF. DNA of the CDR3: TGTGCCAGTAGTATATCCAGCAGCAGAACCTACAATGAGCAGTTCTTC. The genes are TRBV19 and TRBJ2-1; D remains unclear. The V end was cut by 2 bases, the J end by 2 bases, with 13 bases between. CDR3 length equals 16 residues. Germline V gene lookup returns CDR1 LNHDA and CDR2 SQIVND (reference sequence).

J is TRBJ2-1 and V is TRBV29-1, with D unresolved. Trimming removed 3 bases from V and 6 bases from J, with 6 bases in between. The CDR3 consists of 11 residues. CDR1 and CDR2 (germline): SQVTM, ANQGSEA. CDR3 sequence: CSVDSRNEQFF. CDR3 in DNA: TGCAGCGTTGATAGCCGCAATGAGCAGTTCTTC.

The chain uses TRBV7-2 and TRBJ2-1, with D hard to call. Germline loops: CDR1 SGHTA, CDR2 FQGNSA. Trimming pared 5 bases from V and 14 bases from J, leaving 25 bases between. The CDR3 has 15 amino acids. Here the CDR3 reads CASSLVEIRKSGKFF. The CDR3 bases are TGTGCCAGCAGCCTAGTGGAGATTAGAAAAAGTGGGAAGTTCTTC.

A note on this clonotype: This clone may be a read error of a much larger clone one base away. The chain carries TRBV20-1 and TRBJ2-7, with 7 nucleotides matching TRBD2. The CDR3 totals 16 residues. The V gene end was trimmed by 5 bases and the J gene end by 1 base; junction bases not matched to a gene: 14. Germline loops: CDR1 DFQATT, CDR2 SNEGSKA (reference sequence). The DNA of the CDR3 is TGCAGTGCTTTTTCTGGCGGGAGAACCTTTTCCTACGAGCAGTACTTC. Translating gives CSAFSGGRTFSYEQYF.

This chain connects TRBV19 to TRBJ2-4, with no clear D. The CDR3 consists of 16 residues. V lost 0 bases to trimming and J lost 0 bases, with 9 bases between them. CDR1 LNHDA and CDR2 SQIVND come from the germline V gene (reference sequence). DNA of the CDR3: TGTGCCAGTAGTATAGATCCGGAGCTAGCCAAAAACATTCAGTACTTC. It specifies CASSIDPELAKNIQYF.

This clonotype has a count of ten or more. The chain uses TRBV7-2 and TRBJ2-5; no reliable D call. The CDR3 extends over 15 amino acids. The germline CDR1 and CDR2 sequences are SGHTA and FQGNSA. V lost 5 bases and J 5 bases, leaving 18 bases between the germline ends. DNA of the CDR3: TGTGCCAGCAGCCTTAATCTAGGAAAGGAGGAGACCCAGTACTTC. Its translation is CASSLNLGKEETQYF.

As for this clonotype: Given a much more abundant clone one base away, this may be a read error. The V gene is TRBV28, the J gene TRBJ1-2; possible D gene TRBD1, 6 bases. Germline V gene lookup returns CDR1 MDHEN and CDR2 SYDVKM. V dropped 5 bases and J dropped 5 bases, with 21 bases sitting between them. There are 16 residues in the CDR3. The CDR3 is CASSPQRTEQLYGYTF. The DNA of the CDR3 is TGTGCCAGCAGTCCTCAGAGGACAGAGCAACTTTATGGCTACACCTTC.

The sample holds many counts of this clonotype. Here the CDR3 DNA reads TGTGCCAGCTCACCACCGGTACAAGAGACCCAGTACTTC. This gives the protein CASSPPVQETQYF. J is TRBJ2-5 and V is TRBV18; D call uncertain. Germline CDR1 KGHSH, CDR2 LQKENI. This CDR3 comprises 13 residues. The V gene lost 0 bases and the J gene lost 2 bases, with 4 bases spanning the gap.

This chain joins TRBV12-3 or TRBV12-4 and TRBJ2-5; the D gene is possibly TRBD2 (5 bases). Trimming took off 2 bases at V and 5 bases at J, with 18 bases between the two ends. The CDR3 length is 16 residues. CDR3 protein: CASSLSSPGELETQYF. DNA for the CDR3: TGTGCCAGCAGTTTATCCTCCCCCGGGGAATTGGAGACCCAGTACTTC.

Remarks on this clonotype: A much bigger clone sits one base away, suggesting this may be a read error. Here the CDR3 reads CASIIGGGEAFF. CDR3 nucleotides: TGTGCCAGTATTATTGGAGGAGGTGAAGCTTTCTTT. This chain links TRBV19 with TRBJ1-1, with D hard to call. There are 12 residues in the CDR3. The germline V and J ends were trimmed by 7 bases and 7 bases, with 13 bases remaining between them. Germline V gene lookup returns CDR1 LNHDA and CDR2 SQIVND (reference sequence).

For the CDR3, the DNA is TGTGCCAGCAGCCAAAACCCGACTAGCGGGACACCGGGAATCGATGAGCAGTTCTTC. Its translation is CASSQNPTSGTPGIDEQFF. The rearrangement joins TRBV3-1 to TRBJ2-1, with 11 nucleotides matching TRBD2. The V and J ends lost 2 bases and 8 bases, in that order; junction bases with no gene match: 17. CDR3 length: 19 residues. The germline V gene has CDR1 LGHDT and CDR2 YNNKEL (reference sequence).

This clonotype appeared many times. The chain joins TRBV6-1 to TRBJ2-1; TRBD1 is a possible D gene (5 bases). This CDR3 has 13 amino acids. Deletions cut 5 bases from V and 6 bases from J, with 11 bases between. Looked up from germline, CDR1 is MNHNS and CDR2 is SASEGT. The CDR3 DNA follows: TGTGCCAGCAGTTCGGGCAGGGTCAATGAGCAGTTCTTC. This gives the protein CASSSGRVNEQFF.

V usage is TRBV29-1 and J usage is TRBJ2-1; TRBD2 aligns across 16 bases. The CDR3 is 15 residues long. Unmatched junction bases numbered 12, after V lost 4 bases and J lost 15 bases. The V gene's germline CDR1 is SQVTM and CDR2 ANQGSEA. CDR3 in amino acids: CSVVLQGLAGGPTFF. CDR3 DNA sequence: TGCAGCGTTGTCTTGCAGGGACTAGCGGGAGGGCCGACGTTCTTC.

This chain joins TRBV12-3 or TRBV12-4 and TRBJ2-5; D possibly corresponds to TRBD1 (5 bases). This CDR3 has 12 residues. Trimming removed 4 bases at V and 6 bases at J, with 9 bases between. The CDR3 sequence is CASSSGQQTQYF. The CDR3 DNA reads as TGTGCCAGCAGTTCCGGACAACAGACCCAGTACTTC.

As concerns this clonotype: This may stem from a read error, because a much larger clone lies one nucleotide away. V and J are TRBV28 and TRBJ2-3, with 9 bases aligning to TRBD1. Germline CDR1 is MDHEN and CDR2 is SYDVKM. With V trimmed by 9 bases and J by 4 bases, 14 bases remained unmatched. This CDR3 has 16 amino acids. The DNA of the CDR3 is TGTGCCAGGAAAAGTCTGCCGGGACAGGGCGCAGATACGCAGTATTTT. It codes for CARKSLPGQGADTQYF. Variable domain in full (rest from reference TRBV28 and TRBJ2-3): DVKVTQSSRYLVKRTGEKVFLECVQDMDHENMFWYRQDPGLGLRLIYFSYDVKMKEKGDIPEGYSVSREKKERFSLILESASTNQTSMYLCARKSLPGQGADTQYFGPGTRLTVL.

Notes on this clonotype: The junction does not match germline at one end; this may be a read error. The J gene is TRBJ2-3, the V gene TRBV20-1; D possibly uses TRBD1 or TRBD2 (5 bases each). The V gene's germline CDR1 is DFQATT and CDR2 SNEGSKA (reference sequence). This CDR3 has 17 amino acids. The CDR3 DNA sequence: TGCAGTGCTAGAGATCTAGGGGTACCGGGATTCTCAGATAAGCAGTATTTT. Its translation: CSARDLGVPGFSDKQYF.

In the case of this clonotype: Compared with germline, one end of the junction differs, possibly owing to a read error. CDR3 DNA sequence: TGTGCCAGCAGTTTACCTTCCTACGAGCTGTACTTC. Protein: CASSLPSYELYF. The V gene is TRBV27, the J gene TRBJ2-7; D call uncertain. Germline loops: CDR1 MNHEY, CDR2 SMNVEV (reference sequence). The CDR3 runs 12 residues.

J is TRBJ2-1 and V is TRBV25-1, with 9 bases identical to TRBD2. The CDR3 extends over 14 amino acids. Unmatched junction bases numbered 3, after V lost 1 base and J lost 8 bases. Germline loops: CDR1 MGHDK, CDR2 SYGVNS. CDR3 loop: CASSEFAGGDEQFF. For the CDR3, the DNA is TGTGCCAGCAGTGAATTTGCGGGAGGGGATGAGCAGTTCTTC.

The chain uses TRBV18 and TRBJ2-1; D is unresolved. With 3 bases removed from V and 1 base from J, the gap between germline ends came to 16 bases. This CDR3 is built from 17 residues. The germline V gene has CDR1 KGHSH and CDR2 LQKENI. CDR3 residues: CASSPRPSGPSYNEQFF. As DNA, the CDR3 is TGTGCCAGCTCACCGCGCCCTTCAGGACCGTCCTACAATGAGCAGTTCTTC. Together with reference TRBV18 and TRBJ2-1, the CDR3 gives the full variable domain: NAGVMQNPRHLVRRRGQEARLRCSPMKGHSHVYWYRQLPEEGLKFMVYLQKENIIDESGMPKERFSAEFPKEGPSILRIQQVVRGDSAAYFCASSPRPSGPSYNEQFFGPGTRLTVL.

V usage is TRBV2 and J usage is TRBJ2-1; 7 bases map to TRBD2. Trimming removed 6 bases from V and 6 bases from J; junction bases left unmatched: 8. The germline V gene encodes CDR1 SNHLY and CDR2 FYNNEI. The CDR3 is 14 amino acids. The chain's CDR3 is CASSVAGPSNEQFF. CDR3 sequence (DNA): TGTGCCAGCAGCGTAGCGGGCCCCTCCAATGAGCAGTTCTTC.

Turning to this clonotype: Given a much more abundant clone one base away, this may be a read error. V and J are TRBV7-2 and TRBJ2-7; D gene ambiguous. Germline CDR1 reads SGHTA; CDR2 reads FQGNSA. The V gene lost 5 bases and the J gene lost 0 bases, with 8 bases spanning the gap. The CDR3 consists of 13 residues. The CDR3, as DNA: TGTGCCAGCAGCACCGATCTCTCCTACGAGCAGTACTTC. This codes for CASSTDLSYEQYF.

In its sample, this clonotype was seen many times. CDR3 residues: CATEISSNQPQHF. CDR3 sequence (DNA): TGTGCCACCGAAATAAGCAGCAATCAGCCCCAGCATTTT. The rearrangement links TRBV6-1 to TRBJ1-5, with D uncertain. This CDR3 has 13 residues. Germline-derived CDR1 and CDR2 are MNHNS and SASEGT. V lost 10 bases and J 1 base, leaving 11 bases between the germline ends.

The chain couples TRBV7-2 to TRBJ2-1, with 7 nucleotides matching TRBD2. With 9 bases clipped from V and 0 bases from J, the junction kept 14 bases outside the gene matches. Germline-derived CDR1 and CDR2 are SGHTA and FQGNSA. The CDR3 runs 17 residues. The CDR3 region is CARSKILTSHSYNEQFF. CDR3 coding DNA: TGTGCCAGAAGCAAAATCCTGACTAGCCACTCCTACAATGAGCAGTTCTTC.

The genes are TRBV12-3 or TRBV12-4 and TRBJ2-5; D is perhaps TRBD2 (5 bases). V was clipped by 9 bases and J by 4 bases, with 30 bases between them. CDR3 length: 18 residues. The CDR3 loop reads CARSLARSGTQGGETQYF. In DNA, the CDR3 is TGTGCCAGAAGTCTCGCTCGATCGGGCACCCAAGGAGGAGAGACCCAGTACTTC.